This T cell receptor (beta chain) was recovered during a study of early T cells in non-severe SARS-CoV-2 infection. At the level of the study: Bulk RNA taken from unsorted whole blood was sequenced, leaving chains unpaired.

Overall study results and limits: Using VDJdb, the matching emphasized anti-spike CD8 responses while missing private and CD4 specificities.

Attachment of unique molecular identifiers was made to individual cDNA molecules. TCRdb reprocessed the 5' RACE reads with MiXCR, giving one entry per CDR3 protein. The top ten clones hold 4.5% to 5.5% of a sample with tens of thousands of distinct CDR3 sequences, about 13% of them seen once. Notes on this clonotype: Its matching antigen is unknown.

The clonotype comes from an adult who was a healthcare worker with PCR-confirmed SARS-CoV-2 infection or an uninfected control (not recorded which). Specimen: whole blood.

For the CDR3, the DNA is TGTGCCAGCAGCGCTGGGACAGGGGTAGGAAAACTGTTTTTT. It is translated as CASSAGTGVGKLFF. The J gene is TRBJ1-4, the V gene TRBV7-8; 10 bases align to TRBD1. Germline loops: CDR1 SGHVS, CDR2 FQNEAQ. This CDR3 has 14 residues. V shed 5 bases and J 10 bases; nucleotides not matched to a gene: 7.